A single T cell receptor beta chain is shown here with its context. The entry originates in a study of naive and memory T cell subsets. Two oligonucleotides, mixed equimolar, formed the beta constant-region primer covering TRBC1 and TRBC2. Nested alpha and beta constant-region primers with the SP2 primer drove four PCR rounds on ligated cDNA. TCRdb re-derived calls from the UMI-ligation and nested PCR reads in MiXCR, one entry per CDR3 protein. The table records some 80,000 distinct CDR3 sequences, 9% to 9.5% of them present only once. The CDR3 has 14 residues. Germline lookup yields CDR1 MNHEY and CDR2 SVGAGI. V gave up 4 bases and J gave up 2 bases; unmatched junction bases: 1.

The chain combines TRBV6-5 with TRBJ2-7; TRBD2 agrees at 11 bases. Sequencing used naive CD8+ T cells from blood. The receptor's source is a human donor in good health. CDR3 loop: CASSSGLAAYEQYF. CDR3 bases: TGTGCCAGCAGTTCGGGACTAGCGGCCTACGAGCAGTACTTC.